This TCR beta chain was sequenced during a study of blood T cell repertoires in COVID-19. V was clipped by 3 bases and J by 4 bases, with 6 bases between them. Germline loops: CDR1 SNHLY, CDR2 FYNNEI. The CDR3 covers 12 residues. Some clones are missing from TCRdb's copy, which holds only in-frame ones; the method was immunoSEQ multiplex PCR. The sample shows 150,000 to 200,000 clones, about 74% of them seen only once. The receptor's source is a woman older than 75 with acute or convalescent COVID-19. This chain connects TRBV2 to TRBJ1-2; no clear D gene. The sequenced sample consisted of peripheral blood. The CDR3 nucleotides are TGTGCCAGCAGTGACGGGTCCTATGGCTACACCTTC. Residues: CASSDGSYGYTF.